This TCR beta chain was recorded in a study of human T cells and chemical hapten exposure. Germline lookup yields CDR1 LGHDT and CDR2 YNNKEL (reference sequence). This CDR3 spans 16 amino acids. V lost 2 bases to trimming and J lost 0 bases, with 11 bases between them. Each cDNA molecule in the library carried unique molecular identifiers. One entry per CDR3 protein results from TCRdb running MiXCR on the RACE reads. The data contain over 100,000 distinct CDR3 sequences, about a tenth of them seen just once; the ten biggest clones take up over 3%. Time point reported: patch test 2, 6 weeks after DPC sensitization. Treatment noted: therapeutic diphenylcyclopropenone sensitization with weekly scalp DPC. In its sample, this clonotype was seen many times.

The sample here was whole blood, taken in connection with sensitization to the hapten diphenylcyclopropenone (DPC). The J gene is TRBJ2-1, the V gene TRBV3-1; D is possibly TRBD2 (6 bases). The sequence was obtained from a woman in her 40s with alopecia areata. Some clones in this sample may be carry-over from other donors' samples. This CDR3 is CASSQTGTFSYNEQFF. The CDR3 DNA follows: TGTGCCAGCAGCCAAACCGGGACTTTCTCCTACAATGAGCAGTTCTTC.